This T cell receptor (beta chain) was observed in a study of identifying expanded T cells in peripheral blood. Study findings and constraints: Approximately 1.1 clones differed between technical replicates, versus approximately 17 and 20 over time.

Turning to this clone: Its antigen is not known.

Collection occurred without any documented infections or immune events in donors. The CDR3 contains 13 residues. CDR1 and CDR2 (germline): GTSNPN, SVGIG (reference sequence). Trimming removed 2 bases at V and 3 bases at J, with 11 bases between. TCRdb's copy holds only in-frame clones and misses some; the assay was immunoSEQ multiplex PCR. The sample records 95,000 to 100,000 clones, approximately 88% being singletons. The sequence was obtained from a person aged 18 to 70 in good health. Sequenced material: blood. This chain joins TRBV30 and TRBJ2-7, with D unresolved. The CDR3 region is CAWSPAWGYEQYF. CDR3 coding DNA: TGTGCCTGGAGTCCCGCCTGGGGCTACGAGCAGTACTTC.